This T cell receptor beta chain is from a study of PD-L1 blockade in urothelial cancer. Study-level information: It was at 3 weeks (second dose) and 6 weeks after treatment start that blood was analyzed.

Trimming cost V 5 bases and J 3 bases; bases outside gene matches: 12. This CDR3 region has 17 residues. Germline lookup yields CDR1 SGHNT and CDR2 YENEEA. Sequencing used immunoSEQ multiplex PCR; TCRdb keeps in-frame clones, though not all of them. The sample has about 45,000 clones, about 87% seen once. Diagnoses among patients were locally advanced or metastatic urothelial carcinoma. Material: PBMCs, obtained around atezolizumab (anti-PD-L1) treatment. This chain uses TRBV11-3 with TRBJ2-1; 8 nucleotides align to TRBD1. The TCR was taken from a man older than 75 with urothelial cancer. The CDR3 nucleotides are TGTGCCAGCAGCCCCGACCGGACAGGGCGAAACTACAATGAGCAGTTCTTC. Translating it yields CASSPDRTGRNYNEQFF.